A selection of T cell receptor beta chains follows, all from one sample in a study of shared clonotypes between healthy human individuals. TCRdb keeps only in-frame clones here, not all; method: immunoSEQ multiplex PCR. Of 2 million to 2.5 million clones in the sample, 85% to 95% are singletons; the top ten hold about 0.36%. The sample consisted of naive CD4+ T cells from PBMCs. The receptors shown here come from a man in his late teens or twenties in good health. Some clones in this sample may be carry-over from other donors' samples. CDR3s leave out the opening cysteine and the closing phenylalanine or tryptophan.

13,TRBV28,ASSFSSGGGTEAF
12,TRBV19,ASSIQGAAYEQY
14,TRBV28,ASSPAGSGSTDTQY
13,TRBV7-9,ASSRGQGATETQY
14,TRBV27,ASSLFRTVFGGELF
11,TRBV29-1,SVRGRAVETQY
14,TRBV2,ASSRRDRGIFDEQF
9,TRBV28,ASSSSSGYT
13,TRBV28,ASSSPDLGSYEQY
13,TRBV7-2,ASSLTGLAGAEQY
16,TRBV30,AWSTGLSLSSYNSPLH
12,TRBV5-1,ASSLQGGNTEAF
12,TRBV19,ASSTQGAAETQY
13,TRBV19,ASSIEEGMNTEAF
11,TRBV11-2,ASSLGQSYEQY
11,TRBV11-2,ASSRDRFEEQF
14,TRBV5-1,ASSLAPGTAYNEQF
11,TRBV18,ASSQGEVTEAF
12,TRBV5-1,ASSQTRVISEAF
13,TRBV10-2,ASTSEGLAVNEQF
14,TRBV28,ASSRPTSVPQETQY
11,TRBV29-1,SARGVPYNEQF
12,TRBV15,ATSRDRAVYEQY
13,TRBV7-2,ASSSGQGPGQPQH
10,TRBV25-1,ASSSWGYEQY
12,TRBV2,ASATGGTWNIQY
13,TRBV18,ASSAVLAGEETQY
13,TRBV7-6,ASSLWEDQGDGYT
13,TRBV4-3,ASSQDGGVYTEAF
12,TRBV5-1,ASSLVGTNTEAF